This TCR beta chain was recovered during a study of blood T cells in healthy people across ages. The second PCR ran about 6 to 12 cycles with a sample-barcoded 5' primer and J-beta primers. TCRdb redid the calling of the 5' RACE reads with MiXCR, one entry per CDR3 protein. Of about 320,000 distinct CDR3 sequences listed, around 29% were seen once; the top ten hold 25% to 30%. The sample consisted of blood. The source of this sequence is a woman aged 65 to 85 in good health.

CDR3 amino acids: CASSLSPSGWEQYF. DNA of the CDR3: TGTGCCAGCAGTTTATCCCCCTCCGGTTGGGAGCAGTACTTC. The chain employs TRBV28 and TRBJ2-5; D is possibly TRBD2 (5 bases). Looked up from germline, CDR1 is MDHEN and CDR2 is SYDVKM. The CDR3 runs 14 residues. Trimming shortened V by 1 base and J by 11 bases, and 17 bases separated the two germline ends. Drawing the rest from reference TRBV28 and TRBJ2-5, the complete variable domain is DVKVTQSSRYLVKRTGEKVFLECVQDMDHENMFWYRQDPGLGLRLIYFSYDVKMKEKGDIPEGYSVSREKKERFSLILESASTNQTSMYLCASSLSPSGWEQYFGPGTRLLVL.